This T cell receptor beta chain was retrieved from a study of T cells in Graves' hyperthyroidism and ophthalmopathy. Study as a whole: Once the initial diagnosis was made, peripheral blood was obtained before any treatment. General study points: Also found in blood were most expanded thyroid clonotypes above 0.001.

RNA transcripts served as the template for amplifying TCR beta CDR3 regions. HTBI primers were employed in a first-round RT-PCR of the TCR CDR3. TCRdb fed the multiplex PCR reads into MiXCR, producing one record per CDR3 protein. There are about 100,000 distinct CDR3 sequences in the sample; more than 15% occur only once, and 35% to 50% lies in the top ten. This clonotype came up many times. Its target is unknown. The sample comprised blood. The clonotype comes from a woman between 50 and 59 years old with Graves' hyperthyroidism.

The CDR3 DNA sequence: TGTGCCAGCAGCCCGGACAGATACAATGAGCAGTTCTTC. Protein product: CASSPDRYNEQFF. The chain joins TRBV7-3 to TRBJ2-1, with TRBD1 as a possible D gene (6 bases). The germline V and J ends were trimmed by 5 bases and 4 bases, with 9 bases remaining between them. Germline V gives CDR1 SGHTA, CDR2 FQGTGA. This CDR3 region has 13 residues.